Listed below are T cell receptor beta chains from one sample, sequenced in a study of vaccination and CD4 T cells after COVID-19. Each CDR3 protein gets one entry after TCRdb re-called the PCR reads with MiXCR. The sample yields around 21,000 distinct CDR3 sequences, about 56% seen once. Antigen specificity for these receptors is unknown. Material for sequencing was CD4+ T cells from blood, cultured in vitro. Every receptor here comes from a human donor who had recovered from COVID-19. CDR3s include the opening cysteine and the closing phenylalanine or tryptophan. A D gene is named only where the DNA matches it firmly. Some rows have no size entry. The others give once, few or many, or a class for an expanded clone.

d_call clone_size j_call v_call cdr3_aa cdr3_nt
TRBD1 . TRBJ1-3 TRBV12-3/TRBV12-4 CASSLTTGAKGNTIYF TGTGCCAGCAGTCTGACGACAGGGGCGAAAGGAAACACCATATATTTT
. . TRBJ1-6 TRBV6-5 CASSYRPVGRGNSPLHF TGTGCCAGCAGTTACCGTCCCGTGGGCAGGGGAAATTCACCCCTCCACTTT
. once TRBJ2-2 TRBV4-3 CASSIRRMSTGELFF TGCGCCAGCAGCATTCGCCGGATGTCCACCGGGGAGCTGTTTTTT
TRBD1 . TRBJ1-5 TRBV30 CAWNGATGGNQPQHF TGTGCCTGGAATGGGGCGACAGGGGGGAATCAGCCCCAGCATTTT
TRBD1 . TRBJ1-1 TRBV10-2 CASSGQELLLPSEAFF TGCGCCAGCAGCGGACAGGAATTATTACTTCCTTCCGAAGCTTTCTTT
. once TRBJ1-3 TRBV5-4 CASSREGSGNTIYF TGTGCCAGCAGCAGAGAGGGTTCTGGAAACACCATATATTTT
. once TRBJ2-1 TRBV7-9 CASSFDTEQFF TGTGCCAGCAGCTTTGACACCGAGCAGTTCTTC
TRBD1 . TRBJ1-2 TRBV5-4 CASSHNRGQGYTF TGTGCCAGCAGCCATAACAGGGGGCAGGGCTACACCTTC
. . TRBJ2-3 TRBV5-1 CASSLAGGLNTDTQYF TGCGCCAGCAGCTTGGCTGGGGGGCTGAACACAGATACGCAGTATTTT
. once TRBJ1-5 TRBV20-1 CSARVFGGESVNQPQHF TGCAGTGCTAGAGTTTTCGGTGGGGAGTCAGTCAATCAGCCCCAGCATTTT
. . TRBJ1-6 TRBV20-1 CSATLAGAPGPPLHF TGCAGTGCTACCTTGGCAGGGGCGCCGGGTCCACCCCTCCACTTT
TRBD2 . TRBJ2-5 TRBV5-4 CASRSSGGYQETQYF TGTGCCAGCAGATCCAGCGGGGGGTACCAAGAGACCCAGTACTTC
TRBD1 . TRBJ2-3 TRBV7-3 CASSLRGQGSDTQYF TGTGCCAGCAGCTTAAGAGGACAGGGATCAGATACGCAGTATTTT
TRBD1 few TRBJ1-5 TRBV27 CASSLGQGYQPQHF TGTGCCAGCAGTTTAGGACAGGGCTATCAGCCCCAGCATTTT
TRBD2 . TRBJ2-1 TRBV20-1 CSAATSGRRGNEQFF TGCAGTGCTGCAACTAGCGGGAGAAGGGGCAATGAGCAGTTCTTC
TRBD1 few TRBJ1-1 TRBV11-2 CASSSDRGRTEAFF TGTGCCAGCAGCTCCGACAGGGGAAGGACTGAAGCTTTCTTT
TRBD1 . TRBJ2-7 TRBV20-1 CSASPGTGDREQYF TGCAGTGCCTCCCCCGGGACAGGGGACCGCGAGCAGTACTTC
. few TRBJ1-6 TRBV15 CATSRDQGVDSPLHF TGTGCCACCAGCAGAGATCAGGGCGTAGATTCACCCCTCCACTTT
. . TRBJ1-6 TRBV27 CASSLSGARAYYNSPLHF TGTGCCAGCAGTTTATCTGGGGCCAGGGCCTATTATAATTCACCCCTCCACTTT
TRBD1 . TRBJ2-2 TRBV14 CASSQRAGGSGELFF TGTGCCAGCAGCCAGAGAGCAGGGGGTTCCGGGGAGCTGTTTTTT
TRBD1 . TRBJ1-2 TRBV7-8 CASSLFDGQGHGYTF TGTGCCAGCAGCTTATTTGATGGACAGGGGCACGGCTACACCTTC
. . TRBJ1-6 TRBV24-1 CATPDTGQSSYNSPLHF TGTGCCACCCCAGATACAGGGCAGAGCTCCTATAATTCACCCCTCCACTTT
TRBD1 . TRBJ1-1 TRBV6-2/TRBV6-3 CASRTQGAGTEAFF TGTGCCAGCAGAACCCAGGGGGCTGGCACTGAAGCTTTCTTT
. few TRBJ2-6 TRBV19 CASSILLSGANVLTF TGTGCCAGTAGTATCCTGCTCTCTGGGGCCAACGTCCTGACTTTC
. . TRBJ2-2 TRBV4-1 CASSPRDGLLSGELFF TGCGCCAGCAGCCCTCGGGACGGTTTGTTGTCCGGGGAGCTGTTTTTT
TRBD2 . TRBJ2-2 TRBV20-1 CSARSGGTGELFF TGCAGTGCTAGATCGGGGGGAACCGGGGAGCTGTTTTTT
. . TRBJ1-1 TRBV6-5 CASSYSTEAFF TGTGCCAGCAGTTACTCGACAGAAGCTTTCTTT
. . TRBJ1-5 TRBV6-5 CASSYDSNQPQHF TGTGCCAGCAGTTATGATAGCAATCAGCCCCAGCATTTT
. . TRBJ2-7 TRBV20-1 CSAEGPGQAYEQYF TGCAGTGCCGAAGGCCCGGGACAAGCCTACGAGCAGTACTTC
. . TRBJ2-5 TRBV10-1 CASRTTGETQYF TGCGCCAGCAGGACAACCGGAGAGACCCAGTACTTC
. . TRBJ2-6 TRBV11-3 CASSFRSGANVLTF TGTGCCAGCAGCTTCAGATCTGGGGCCAACGTCCTGACTTTC
. few TRBJ1-5 TRBV23-1 CASSRHGRGGQPQHF TGCGCCAGCAGTCGCCACGGCAGGGGAGGTCAGCCCCAGCATTTT
TRBD1 . TRBJ2-2 TRBV19 CASNPTGLNTGELFF TGTGCCAGTAACCCGACAGGGTTGAACACCGGGGAGCTGTTTTTT
. . TRBJ2-3 TRBV7-3 CASSSTSRGTDTQYF TGTGCCAGCAGTTCCACCTCCCGTGGCACAGATACGCAGTATTTT
TRBD2 . TRBJ2-1 TRBV20-1 CSAPPGLEGYNEQFF TGCAGTGCTCCTCCGGGACTAGAGGGGTACAATGAGCAGTTCTTC
TRBD2 . TRBJ2-7 TRBV7-2 CASSSTSVSYEQYF TGTGCCAGCAGCTCCACTAGCGTCTCCTACGAGCAGTACTTC
TRBD1 . TRBJ2-7 TRBV20-1 CSATTGGNEQYF TGCAGTGCCACGACAGGGGGCAACGAGCAGTACTTC
. . TRBJ1-2 TRBV6-1 CASSLSNYGYTF TGTGCCAGCAGCCTTAGCAACTATGGCTACACCTTC
. few TRBJ1-2 TRBV7-2 CASSLDPGTLRGYTF TGTGCCAGCAGCTTAGATCCGGGAACATTGAGGGGCTACACCTTC
TRBD1 . TRBJ1-2 TRBV30 CAWSVLGTGVGYTF TGTGCCTGGAGTGTACTAGGGACAGGAGTTGGCTACACCTTC
. few TRBJ2-3 TRBV20-1 CSARDQRAADTQYF TGCAGTGCTAGAGATCAGAGGGCCGCAGATACGCAGTATTTT
. . TRBJ1-1 TRBV6-1 CASTQGRNTEAFF TGTGCCAGCACCCAGGGCAGGAACACTGAAGCTTTCTTT
. few TRBJ1-5 TRBV2 CASSGRTENQPQHF TGTGCCAGCAGTGGCCGGACTGAGAATCAGCCCCAGCATTTT
. few TRBJ1-2 TRBV7-2 CASSIPGRGNYGYTF TGTGCCAGCAGCATCCCGGGCAGGGGTAACTATGGCTACACCTTC
. . TRBJ1-1 TRBV7-9 CASSLDWRNTEAFF TGTGCCAGCAGCTTAGATTGGCGGAACACTGAAGCTTTCTTT
. . TRBJ1-1 TRBV6-5 CASSYTPYRGGAFF TGTGCCAGCAGTTACACCCCGTATCGAGGGGGGGCTTTCTTT